The sample holds one count of the clone carrying this TCR beta chain. V dropped 5 bases and J dropped 5; count of bases not matched to a gene: 12. Germline-derived CDR1 and CDR2 are MGHDK and SYGVNS. The CDR3 loop spans 16 amino acids. The sample originates from a study of cytomegalovirus exposure and HLA in healthy donors. PCR involved 60 Vbeta and 13 Jbeta primers. Data came from immunoSEQ multiplex PCR; TCRdb stores just in-frame clones and leaves some out. The data contain approximately 89,000 clones, around 84% of them singletons. Sequenced input: PBMCs. This receptor was taken from a human donor in good health. This sequence joins TRBV25-1 and TRBJ1-2; 9 nucleotides agree with TRBD1. CDR3 region: CASSQRGSDRGYGYTF. The CDR3 DNA follows: TGTGCCAGCAGTCAGCGGGGGTCGGACAGGGGATATGGCTACACCTTC.